Given below is one TCR beta chain in context. Its antigen remains unknown. This entry belongs to a study of shared clonotypes between healthy human individuals. Broader study findings: Estimated richness was generally greater in naive than memory subsets. Four donors shared approximately 5% of their naive CD4 clonotypes.

The naive CD8 subset, CD45RO-negative cells positively selected for CCR7, excluded terminally differentiated effector memory CD45RA+ cells. Authors' processing steps: There were no quality scores in the junction-only immunoSEQ sequences, so filtering differed. Only in-frame clones appear in the TCRdb table, and some are missing; sequencing was by immunoSEQ multiplex PCR. V, J and clone size are those of that table, while D and trimming were read from the DNA. The top ten clones hold 24% of a sample with approximately 720,000 clones, 92% of them seen once. The sequenced material came from naive CD8+ T cells sorted from blood. The receptor was isolated from a man aged 30 to 45 in good health.

CDR3 loop: CASSRNNRGSGELFF. CDR3 coding DNA: TGCGCCAGCAGCCGAAATAACAGGGGTTCCGGGGAGCTGTTTTTT. The chain carries TRBV4-3 and TRBJ2-2, with TRBD1 matching over 7 bases. The germline CDR1 and CDR2 sequences are LGHNA and YSLEER. The V and J ends lost 4 bases and 6 bases, in that order; junction bases with no gene match: 8. The CDR3 length is 15 residues.